The subject of this entry is one T cell receptor beta chain. No antigen is known for it. TCRdb re-analysed the reads in MiXCR, keeping a single row per CDR3 protein. The sample consists of around 750,000 distinct CDR3 sequences, approximately 30% of them appearing once. The V and J ends lost 1 base and 3 bases respectively, with 15 bases between them. This CDR3 is built from 16 residues. Germline CDR1 MNHEY, CDR2 SVGEGT. This specimen comes from a study of T cell repertoires in cytomegalovirus infection. Study details: Recently identified HLA-C-restricted and well-studied HLA-B-restricted CMV epitopes were used. Public TCR beta signatures were indicative of both CMV infection and a matching HLA type. Study observations and caveats: The ex vivo response was dominated by HLA-C-restricted CMV-specific TCR beta clonotypes.

The receptor's source is a human donor in good health (CMV status not recorded). Some clones in this sample may be carry-over from other donors' samples. The sample consisted of cultured CD8+ T cells from PBMCs, taken from culture after CMV antigen stimulation. The rearrangement links TRBV6-2 or TRBV6-3 to TRBJ1-1; D uncertain. CDR3: CASSYWEALKDTEAFF. DNA for the CDR3: TGTGCCAGCAGTTACTGGGAAGCGCTGAAGGACACTGAAGCTTTCTTT.